These 26 T cell receptor beta chains were sequenced from one sample in a study of T-cell memory formation after mild COVID-19. MiXCR, run by TCRdb on the 5' RACE reads, gives a single entry per CDR3 protein. The data show roughly 450,000 distinct CDR3 sequences, roughly 18% seen once. Sequencing used PBMCs or a T cell subset sorted from them (not recorded which). The receptors here all came from an adult woman who had mild COVID-19 (a few samples of this study predate the infection). Cell type and time point are not known.

This chain links TRBV24-1 with TRBJ1-1, with D maybe TRBD1 (6 bases). The CDR3 has 14 residues. V was shortened by 7 bases and J by 1 base, with 12 bases between the two germline ends. CDR1 and CDR2 from the germline V gene are KGHDR and SFDVKD. This chain's CDR3 is CATSGGTSNTEAFF. In DNA form, the CDR3 reads TGTGCCACCAGCGGTGGGACATCGAACACTGAAGCTTTCTTT.

The rearrangement joins TRBV10-3 to TRBJ2-6; D unresolved. CDR1 and CDR2 from the germline V gene are ENHRY and SYGVKD. V was trimmed by 7 bases and J by 2 bases, leaving 6 bases between them. This CDR3 region has 13 residues. CDR3 in DNA: TGTGCCATCACACAACCTGGGGCCAACGTCCTGACTTTC. Translation gives CAITQPGANVLTF.

This clonotype was detected only a few times. The chain combines TRBV20-1 with TRBJ2-1; 7 positions agree with TRBD1. The J segment lost 6 bases and the V segment lost 0 bases, leaving 5 bases of the junction unmatched. There are 14 residues in the CDR3. Germline V gene lookup returns CDR1 DFQATT and CDR2 SNEGSKA (reference sequence). CDR3 nucleotides: TGCAGTGCTAGAGATTACAGGGGTGGCAATGAGCAGTTCTTC. This gives the protein CSARDYRGGNEQFF.

J is TRBJ2-7 and V is TRBV5-1, with 9 bases lining up with TRBD1. Germline CDR1 SGHRS, CDR2 YFSETQ. Germline trimming cut 4 bases from V and 2 bases from J; bases unmatched to any gene: 4. The CDR3 covers 14 residues. The CDR3 DNA reads as TGCGCCAGCAGCGCGGGACAGGGAACCTACGAGCAGTACTTC. Its translation: CASSAGQGTYEQYF.

The DNA for the CDR3 is TGTGCCAGCAGTTTAGCAGGGCTTTACTATGGCTACACCTTC. Translating it yields CASSLAGLYYGYTF. This chain connects TRBV12-3 or TRBV12-4 to TRBJ1-2; D is unclear. The length of the CDR3 is 14 residues. The ends were cut back, 0 bases at V and 3 bases at J, with 8 bases in the middle.

At least ten counts were recorded for this clonotype. The chain joins TRBV15 to TRBJ2-5; weak D call: TRBD2 (5 bases). From germline, CDR1 is LNHNV and CDR2 YYDKDF (reference sequence). Trimming cost V 6 bases and J 2 bases, with 7 bases left between them. The CDR3 has 12 amino acids. The CDR3 DNA reads TGTGCCACCAGGGACTTACAAGAGACCCAGTACTTC. Translated: CATRDLQETQYF.

A few counts support this clonotype. The chain carries TRBV29-1 and TRBJ2-7; 7 bases are shared with TRBD2. Germline values: CDR1 SQVTM, CDR2 ANQGSEA. Trimming removed 4 bases from V and 3 bases from J; junction bases left unmatched: 9. This CDR3 spans 14 amino acids. In nucleotides, the CDR3 is TGCAGCGTTGTACCGGGACTACAAAACTACGAGCAGTACTTC. As protein: CSVVPGLQNYEQYF.

The J gene is TRBJ1-1, the V gene TRBV18, with D perhaps TRBD1 (5 bases). The length of the CDR3 is 17 residues. Germline CDR1 and CDR2: KGHSH and LQKENI. Trimming removed 0 bases from V and 0 bases from J, with 14 bases in between. CDR3 DNA sequence: TGTGCCAGCTCACCACCTTTGGAGGGGTACATGAACACTGAAGCTTTCTTT. Its translation is CASSPPLEGYMNTEAFF.

This chain joins TRBV20-1 and TRBJ1-4; 8 positions agree with TRBD1. CDR3 length equals 14 residues. Germline CDR1 and CDR2: DFQATT and SNEGSKA (reference sequence). V was pared by 3 bases and J by 7 bases, with 7 bases of the junction left unmatched. CDR3 nucleotides: TGCAGTGCTAGGTGGCGACAGGGGCTTGAAAAACTGTTTTTT. Amino acid sequence: CSARWRQGLEKLFF.

This clonotype was found a few times. Here the CDR3 DNA reads TGTGCCAGCAGCCCTCAGACAGGGACATTGGATGGCGGGGAGCTGTTTTTT. Its translation is CASSPQTGTLDGGELFF. This chain uses TRBV7-9 with TRBJ2-2; TRBD1 agrees at 7 bases. J lost 7 bases, V lost 5 bases, and 16 bases had no gene match. This CDR3 is 17 amino acids long. Per germline, CDR1 SEHNR and CDR2 FQNEAQ (reference sequence).

This clonotype was seen a handful of times. The V call is TRBV5-1, the J call TRBJ2-2, with D possibly TRBD1 on 5 matching bases. The CDR3 is made up of 15 amino acids. Germline V gene data show CDR1 as SGHRS and CDR2 as YFSETQ. V was shortened by 5 bases and J by 3 bases, with 14 bases between the two germline ends. The DNA of the CDR3 is TGCGCCAGCAGGGGGCCTTCAATGGACACCGGGGAGCTGTTTTTT. This sequence encodes CASRGPSMDTGELFF.

This chain joins TRBV12-3 or TRBV12-4 and TRBJ2-1; D remains ambiguous. CDR3 length: 12 residues. With 8 bases removed from V and 0 bases from J, the gap between germline ends came to 5 bases. The CDR3 sequence: CASGYSYNEQFF. DNA for the CDR3: TGTGCCAGCGGTTACTCCTACAATGAGCAGTTCTTC.

The sample holds many counts of this clonotype. This chain joins TRBV6-4 and TRBJ2-3; the match to TRBD2 covers 11 bases. Per the germline V gene, CDR1 is MRHNA and CDR2 is SNTAGT. The ends lost 3 bases at V and 1 base at J; junction bases unmatched: 0. The CDR3 loop spans 15 amino acids. CDR3 region: CASSEGLAGTDTQYF. CDR3 sequence (DNA): TGTGCCAGCAGTGAGGGACTAGCGGGCACAGATACGCAGTATTTT.

This clonotype appeared a few times. The chain joins TRBV4-3 to TRBJ2-1; no firm D call. V dropped 1 base and J dropped 9 bases, with 4 bases sitting between them. The CDR3 extends over 11 amino acids. Germline CDR1 LGHNA, CDR2 YSLEER. The CDR3 DNA reads as TGCGCCAGCAGCCAAGGCCTTGAGCAGTTCTTC. It translates to CASSQGLEQFF.

This clonotype has only a few counts. The chain is built from TRBV20-1 and TRBJ2-3; no clear D. Germline V lookup: CDR1 DFQATT, CDR2 SNEGSKA (reference sequence). The CDR3 consists of 11 residues. The V end was cut by 3 bases, the J end by 6 bases, with 7 bases between. The CDR3 DNA is TGCAGTGCTAGGTTCGGTGATACGCAGTATTTT. As protein: CSARFGDTQYF.

V usage is TRBV7-2 and J usage is TRBJ2-3; no reliable D call. Per the germline V gene, CDR1 is SGHTA and CDR2 is FQGNSA. The CDR3 length is 15 residues. Trimming removed 1 base at V and 4 bases at J, with 12 bases between. DNA for the CDR3: TGTGCCAGCAGCTTAGGGTATTATAGATCAGATACGCAGTATTTT. It specifies CASSLGYYRSDTQYF.

This rearrangement joins TRBV20-1 to TRBJ2-7; 8 positions agree with TRBD1. The V gene end was trimmed by 2 bases and the J gene end by 4 bases; junction bases not matched to a gene: 7. The CDR3 extends over 14 amino acids. The germline V gene has CDR1 DFQATT and CDR2 SNEGSKA (reference sequence). The CDR3 spells CSARSGQGSYEQYF. The CDR3 bases are TGCAGTGCTAGATCAGGACAGGGTTCTTACGAGCAGTACTTC.

This clonotype was recorded many times. The chain uses TRBV11-2 and TRBJ2-3; the D is unclear. The CDR3 has 12 amino acids. V dropped 7 bases and J dropped 0 bases, with 5 bases sitting between them. Germline V gene sequence: CDR1 SGHAT, CDR2 FQNNGV. CDR3 in DNA: TGTGCCAGCACTCCTAGCACAGATACGCAGTATTTT. Its protein is CASTPSTDTQYF. The variable domain in full, completed from reference TRBV11-2 and TRBJ2-3, reads EAGVAQSPRYKIIEKRQSVAFWCNPISGHATLYWYQQILGQGPKLLIQFQNNGVVDDSQLPKDRFSAERLKGVDSTLKIQPAKLEDSAVYLCASTPSTDTQYFGPGTRLTVL.

The V gene is TRBV3-1, the J gene TRBJ1-1; perhaps TRBD1 as D (5 bases). CDR1 is LGHDT, CDR2 YNNKEL, per germline (reference sequence). The CDR3 is made up of 14 amino acids. The V gene lost 4 bases and the J gene lost 1 base, with 10 bases spanning the gap. The CDR3 here is CASSLRVRNTEAFF. CDR3 nucleotide sequence: TGTGCCAGCAGCCTCAGGGTGAGGAACACTGAAGCTTTCTTT.

This clonotype appeared a few times. CDR3 residues: CAWSGGGELFF. CDR3 in DNA: TGTGCCTGGAGTGGGGGCGGGGAGCTGTTTTTT. The chain recombines TRBV30 with TRBJ2-2, with D unresolved. Deletions cut 1 base from V and 7 bases from J, with 4 bases between. CDR3 size: 11 residues. Germline loops: CDR1 GTSNPN, CDR2 SVGIG (reference sequence).

The table lists this clonotype with a few counts. The V gene is TRBV6-1, the J gene TRBJ1-1, with 8 bases matching TRBD1. In germline, CDR1 is MNHNS, CDR2 SASEGT. This CDR3 spans 13 amino acids. V shed 10 bases, J shed 0 bases, and the junction held 4 bases outside the gene matches. The CDR3 is CATRQGLNTEAFF. CDR3 DNA sequence: TGTGCCACTCGACAGGGGCTGAACACTGAAGCTTTCTTT.

The chain joins TRBV11-3 to TRBJ1-4, with a possible D match to TRBD1 (5 bases). CDR1 is SGHNT and CDR2 is YENEEA in the germline V gene. This CDR3 contains 17 residues. V lost 5 bases and J 7 bases, leaving 23 bases between the germline ends. Here the CDR3 DNA reads TGTGCCAGCAGCCAGTGGGACGGAAGCCTCCCGGGTGAAAAACTGTTTTTT. Protein: CASSQWDGSLPGEKLFF.

Here the CDR3 reads CASSFDRQGGTGELFF. For the CDR3, the DNA is TGCGCCAGCAGCTTTGATCGACAGGGTGGCACCGGGGAGCTGTTTTTT. The J gene is TRBJ2-2, the V gene TRBV5-1; 7 positions match TRBD1. The CDR3 sequence is 16 residues long. Germline CDR1 is SGHRS and CDR2 is YFSETQ. With 2 bases clipped from V and 4 bases from J, the junction kept 8 bases outside the gene matches.

This clonotype has a handful of counts. This rearrangement joins TRBV9 to TRBJ2-3, with TRBD2 identical over 7 bases. Losses at the gene ends were 3 bases for V and 2 bases for J; bases not matched to a gene: 3. The germline V gene has CDR1 SGDLS and CDR2 YYNGEE. The CDR3 length is 14 residues. The CDR3 is CASSEWDYTDTQYF. The CDR3 DNA sequence: TGTGCCAGCAGCGAATGGGACTACACAGATACGCAGTATTTT. Combining the CDR3 with reference TRBV9 and TRBJ2-3 gives the whole variable domain DSGVTQTPKHLITATGQRVTLRCSPRSGDLSVYWYQQSLDQGLQFLIQYYNGEERAKGNILERFSAQQFPDLHSELNLSSLELGDSALYFCASSEWDYTDTQYFGPGTRLTVL.

The chain combines TRBV5-5 with TRBJ2-7, with D maybe TRBD1 (5 bases). V lost 2 bases and J 2 bases, leaving 11 bases between the germline ends. CDR1 SGHKS and CDR2 YYEKEE come from the germline V gene (reference sequence). The CDR3 runs to 14 residues. DNA for the CDR3: TGTGCCAGCAGCTTCAGTCTAGGGGCCTACGAGCAGTACTTC. This translates into CASSFSLGAYEQYF.

This clonotype was seen a handful of times. The chain joins TRBV27 to TRBJ1-4; the match to TRBD1 covers 7 bases. The CDR3 has 15 residues. CDR1 and CDR2 (germline): MNHEY, SMNVEV (reference sequence). Trimming at V came to 2 bases and at J to 4 bases, leaving 4 bases not matched to a gene. The CDR3 loop is CASSLQTGLNEKLFF. The CDR3 nucleotides are TGTGCCAGCAGTTTACAGACAGGGCTTAATGAAAAACTGTTTTTT.